The sequence of this TCR beta chain was determined in a study of blood T cell repertoires in COVID-19. Looked up from germline, CDR1 is LNHDA and CDR2 is SQIVND (reference sequence). V was trimmed by 3 bases and J by 0 bases, leaving 9 bases between them. CDR3 size: 15 residues. The protocol was immunoSEQ multiplex PCR, while the TCRdb copy is restricted to in-frame clones and leaves out a portion. The table has around 190,000 clones, about 80% seen once. The origin of this receptor is an older woman with COVID-19, enrolled during active disease. The specimen was peripheral blood. V gene TRBV19 combines with J gene TRBJ1-3; D is ambiguous. The CDR3 DNA follows: TGTGCCAGTAGTATTAGAAGTCCCTCTGGAAACACCATATATTTT. The encoded protein is CASSIRSPSGNTIYF. Full variable domain (missing parts from reference TRBV19 and TRBJ1-3): DGGITQSPKYLFRKEGQNVTLSCEQNLNHDAMYWYRQDPGQGLRLIYYSQIVNDFQKGDIAEGYSVSREKKESFPLTVTSAQKNPTAFYLCASSIRSPSGNTIYFGEGSWLTVV.